This T cell receptor beta chain was sequenced for a study of shared clonotypes between healthy human individuals (dated by TCRdb to 2019 to 2021). For context, the study as a whole: The cohort comprised a couple of women and a few men aged 18 to 49 years. To increase sequencing depth and limit assay-specific biases, TCR repertoire library preparation and sequencing were carried out by different laboratories using diverse techniques. For each donor, CD4 naive and CD4 memory were each given three plates, CD8 naive was given two plates, and CD8 memory was given one plate. Each donor's leukapheresis produced roughly between roughly 0.94 and 9.5 billion PBMCs. To estimate repertoire size and how much clonotypes are shared between individuals, the study performed deep sequencing of blood TCR repertoires from about 5 healthy adults. Overall study results and their limits: When a handful of donors were compared, the shared fraction of clonotypes was about 5% for naive CD4, roughly 3.3% for naive CD8, 2.3% for memory CD4, and around 0.37% for memory CD8. Only blood was sampled, and tissue TCR repertoires likely differ from those in blood. Because the study included a small number of donors, the genetic and exposure-history diversity represented was limited. Compared with non-shared clonotypes, clonotypes shared by all four sorted-subset donors had higher generation probabilities. Larger estimated clonotype richness was generally found for naive subsets than for memory subsets. Even with the large sequencing depth, rarefaction of the sorted-subset datasets indicated that sequencing was incomplete. Pairwise subsampling indicated that sequencing depth was expected to affect the degree of clonotype sharing among donors.

TCR CDR3 regions were amplified from genomic DNA by multiplex PCR using the deep immunoSEQ assay. Extracted genomic DNA from each cell subset was spread evenly across all wells of several immunoSEQ 96-well plates, with each plate serving as a replicate. For sorted subsets, each replicate PCR was loaded with about 200 ng genomic DNA, equivalent to 30,000 or so T cell genomes. Purified libraries were quantified with a Qubit 3.0 fluorometer, sized on a Bioanalyzer 2100, and re-quantified with the KAPA Library Quantification kit. Every immunoSEQ 96-well plate was sequenced on a separate single-read 150-cycle Illumina NextSeq 550 flow cell. As for how the authors treated the data: Because the immunoSEQ output held only junctional sequences and lacked quality scores, the filtering could not match the filtering applied to full-length reads. Sequences were annotated with PyIR, a Python wrapper for IgBLAST v1.9, and V/J genes and CDR3 were assigned using IMGT germline references. Any read was removed if the V/J assignment was weak (E-value above 1e-6), the CDR3 was missing, or the read contained stop codons, out-of-frame junctions, or ambiguous translated residues. V3J clonotypes were defined by identical inferred V gene, J gene, and CDR3 amino acid sequence. The percentage overlap between two repertoires was calculated by dividing the number of shared unique clonotypes by the size of the smaller repertoire. Richness of each repertoire was evaluated using RTK rarefaction, the Chao1 estimator, and Recon v2.1 estimates of unobserved clonotypes. For all TCRbeta clonotypes obtained by the gDNA method from several donors, generation probabilities were computed with OLGA. Not all clones reach the TCRdb copy of this immuneACCESS table, which keeps in-frame sequences only. Checked studies attribute under half of the gap to unresolved V genes and leave the rest unexplained. V, J and clone size reflect that table, while D and trimming were determined from the DNA. The sample data list approximately 340,000 clones, and around 70% of these were observed just once. In total, the top ten clones hold about 9.4% of the sample.

Notes on this clone: Its antigen is currently not known. No qualities accompany the bases; no much larger clone lies one base away.

The donors were healthy, HIV-negative adults with no recently reported acute infections or vaccinations. Every donor was a Caucasian adult residing in Nashville, Tennessee, USA. CD4+ T cells were enriched by magnetic negative selection, after which naive cells were positively selected on CD45RA and the negative fraction was taken as the memory subset. After blood collection by leukapheresis, PBMCs were isolated using Ficoll-Histopaque density gradient centrifugation and then cryopreserved in the vapor phase of liquid nitrogen. Purity and quantity of every magnetically sorted T cell population were checked by analytical flow cytometry. From each sorted fraction, genomic DNA was isolated and quantified by UV absorbance on a Nanodrop 2000c. This receptor was identified in a man aged 25 to 40 in good health. Input material: memory CD4+ T cells sorted from blood. Read against the paper, the sample's cell subset or site label means: CD45RA-negative fraction.

The CDR3 region reads CASSDYEYSGNTIYF. The sequence in DNA is TGTGCCAGCAGTGATTACGAATACTCTGGAAACACCATATATTTT. The rearrangement joined TRBV2 to TRBJ1-3, with no reliable assignment of the D segment. A distance of 9 bases separates the germline ends of V and J, which lose 3 bases and 0 bases respectively. Including the terminal cysteine and phenylalanine, the CDR3 comprises 15 residues. Kept here is only the CDR3 DNA, which spans 45 bases and is read in frame from base 1. The germline V gene yields SNHLY for CDR1 and FYNNEI for CDR2.